The clone carrying this T cell receptor beta chain was recorded at least ten times. As yet, its antigen is unknown. The data were obtained in a study of T-cell reconstitution after alpha-beta-depleted transplantation in children. Points from the study as a whole: The study reportedly traced alpha-beta T cells about two months after transplant to several hundred expanded graft clones.

Germline V lookup: CDR1 KGHDR, CDR2 SFDVKD. This CDR3 is 12 amino acids long. Trimming took off 0 bases at V and 14 bases at J, with 10 bases between the two ends. A library of TCRbeta sequences, prepared with unique molecular identifiers, was generated. MiXCR was run by TCRdb on the PCR reads, yielding one entry per CDR3 protein. The data hold tens of thousands of distinct CDR3 sequences, with 5% to 7.5% observed a single time. The chain employs TRBV24-1 and TRBJ2-1; possible D gene TRBD1, 6 bases. The starting material was peripheral blood, obtained 60 days after TCRalphabeta/CD19-depleted stem cell transplant. The origin of this receptor is a child less than two years old who had a stem cell transplant for acute myeloid leukemia, so the T cells may come from the graft donor. CDR3 DNA sequence: TGTGCCACCAGTGATTTGCCGGGACAAAAGTTCTTC. It yields the protein CATSDLPGQKFF.